This TCR beta chain was obtained from a study of control samples from healthy donors and cancer patients. Germline CDR1 reads SGHAT; CDR2 reads FQNNGV. Germline trimming cut 1 base from V and 5 bases from J; bases unmatched to any gene: 3. The CDR3 contains 14 residues. Sequencing used immunoSEQ multiplex PCR; TCRdb keeps in-frame clones, though not all of them. Seen here are about 92,000 clones, approximately 78% observed once, and the top ten hold around 10%. The sample taken for sequencing was blood. This TCR was sampled from a woman aged 55-69 years in good health. The chain recombines TRBV11-2 with TRBJ2-5; the match to TRBD2 covers 8 bases. Here the CDR3 reads CASSLGAGVETQYF. The DNA of the CDR3 is TGTGCCAGCAGCTTAGGAGCGGGAGTGGAGACCCAGTACTTC. Supplemented by reference TRBV11-2 and TRBJ2-5, the full variable domain reads EAGVAQSPRYKIIEKRQSVAFWCNPISGHATLYWYQQILGQGPKLLIQFQNNGVVDDSQLPKDRFSAERLKGVDSTLKIQPAKLEDSAVYLCASSLGAGVETQYFGPGTRLLVL.